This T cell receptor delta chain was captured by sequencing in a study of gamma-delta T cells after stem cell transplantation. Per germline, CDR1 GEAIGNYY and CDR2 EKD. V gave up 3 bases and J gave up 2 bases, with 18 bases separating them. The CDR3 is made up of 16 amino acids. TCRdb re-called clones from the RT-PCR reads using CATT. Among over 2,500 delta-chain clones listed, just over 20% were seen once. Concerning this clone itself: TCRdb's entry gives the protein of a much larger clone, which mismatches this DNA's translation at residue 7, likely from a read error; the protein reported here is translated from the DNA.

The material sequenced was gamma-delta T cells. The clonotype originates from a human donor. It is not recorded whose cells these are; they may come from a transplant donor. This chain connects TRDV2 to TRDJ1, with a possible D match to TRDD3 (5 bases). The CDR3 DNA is TGTGCCTGTGACCCACTGGAGCCTCGGGGAACCGATAAACTCATCTTT. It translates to CACDPLEPRGTDKLIF.